Presented here are 8 T cell receptor beta chains from one specimen sequenced in a study of T cells in localized non-small cell lung cancer. Libraries were prepared by immunoSEQ multiplex PCR; TCRdb keeps only in-frame clonotypes and omits some of them. This sample has 25,000 to 35,000 clones, with about 82% found just once. The material sequenced was peripheral blood, taken before any cancer treatment. The source of these receptors is a male donor aged 60 or older with stage III squamous cell lung carcinoma.

The J gene is TRBJ1-2, the V gene TRBV7-2; tentatively, D is TRBD1 (5 bases). The CDR3 consists of 16 residues. The germline V gene encodes CDR1 SGHTA and CDR2 FQGNSA. Trimming left V 0 bases short and J 2 bases short, with 13 bases between. The CDR3 DNA reads TGTGCCAGCAGCTTAGCGCTTGACAGACCCAACTATGGCTACACCTTC. Protein sequence: CASSLALDRPNYGYTF.

This clone appeared a single time. V is TRBV6-6 and J is TRBJ2-7; TRBD2 agrees at 7 bases. CDR3 length: 12 amino acids. The germline V gene encodes CDR1 MNHNY and CDR2 SVGAGI (reference sequence). Trimming at V came to 7 bases and at J to 5 bases, leaving 5 bases not matched to a gene. The CDR3, as DNA: TGTGCCAGCAATGGGGGGGAGAACGAGCAGTACTTC. It is translated as CASNGGENEQYF.

The V call is TRBV30, the J call TRBJ2-3, with D perhaps matching TRBD2 (6 bases). Germline lookup yields CDR1 GTSNPN and CDR2 SVGIG (reference sequence). The CDR3 runs 19 residues. Between the trimmed V and J ends, which lost 3 bases and 2 bases, there was a span of 27 bases. DNA of the CDR3: TGTGCCTGGAGCTCGTACTCCAATTATGGGGGGAGAGTCACAGATACGCAGTATTTT. It encodes CAWSSYSNYGGRVTDTQYF.

The rearrangement joins TRBV10-3 to TRBJ2-7; 9 bases match TRBD2. The CDR3 totals 17 residues. With 4 bases clipped from V and 3 bases from J, the junction kept 13 bases outside the gene matches. CDR1 ENHRY and CDR2 SYGVKD come from the germline V gene. CDR3 protein: CAISAPSRERGDYEQYF. The CDR3 DNA reads TGTGCCATCAGTGCCCCGTCGCGGGAGCGGGGGGACTACGAGCAGTACTTC.

DNA for the CDR3: TGTGCCAGCAGCACCCCCCGGGGGGGTCGCACAGATACGCAGTATTTT. Translated, it gives CASSTPRGGRTDTQYF. V gene TRBV11-2 combines with J gene TRBJ2-3; 8 bases map to TRBD2. Germline loops: CDR1 SGHAT, CDR2 FQNNGV. CDR3 length equals 16 residues. V lost 5 bases to trimming and J lost 1 base; unmatched junction nucleotides: 8. Combining the CDR3 with reference TRBV11-2 and TRBJ2-3 gives the whole variable domain EAGVAQSPRYKIIEKRQSVAFWCNPISGHATLYWYQQILGQGPKLLIQFQNNGVVDDSQLPKDRFSAERLKGVDSTLKIQPAKLEDSAVYLCASSTPRGGRTDTQYFGPGTRLTVL.

The sample holds a few counts of this clone. The V gene is TRBV19, the J gene TRBJ1-5, with a tentative D call TRBD1 (6 bases). The CDR3 has 14 amino acids. In germline, CDR1 is LNHDA, CDR2 SQIVND (reference sequence). Trimming left V 5 bases short and J 4 bases short, with 12 bases between. CDR3 bases: TGTGCCAGTAGTGATACAGGGACTAATCAGCCCCAGCATTTT. Its translation is CASSDTGTNQPQHF.

The chain carries TRBV2 and TRBJ1-3; no reliable D call. Trimming stripped 5 bases from V and 0 bases from J, with 14 bases between. CDR3 size: 16 residues. The germline CDR1 and CDR2 sequences are SNHLY and FYNNEI. This CDR3 is CASSSIGLLSGNTIYF. The CDR3 region has the DNA TGTGCCAGCAGTTCGATAGGGCTTCTCTCTGGAAACACCATATATTTT.

This clone was observed once. This chain uses TRBV6-5 with TRBJ1-1; D is possibly TRBD1 (6 bases). Trimming shortened V by 5 bases and J by 5 bases, and 12 bases separated the two germline ends. From germline, CDR1 is MNHEY and CDR2 SVGAGI. The CDR3 covers 13 residues. CDR3 in amino acids: CASSGTDSTEAFF. In DNA form, the CDR3 reads TGTGCCAGCAGTGGAACGGACAGTACTGAAGCTTTCTTT.